This T cell receptor beta chain derives from a study of post-analysis software for immune sequencing data. Presence of unique molecular identifiers characterized the TCR beta cDNA libraries. TCRdb ran MiXCR on the PCR reads and lists one entry per CDR3 protein. The sample carries about 160,000 distinct CDR3 sequences, around 36% recorded once. Germline CDR1 and CDR2: MDHEN and SYDVKM. The CDR3 sequence is 14 residues long. J lost 3 bases, V lost 2 bases, and 3 bases had no gene match. The clonotype originates from a girl aged 5-17 years with multiple sclerosis. V and J are TRBV28 and TRBJ1-2; 7 bases fit TRBD1. Source: blood, taken after autologous hematopoietic stem cell transplantation. The CDR3 here is CASSLRDSYYGYTF. CDR3 DNA sequence: TGTGCCAGCAGTTTAAGGGACAGCTACTATGGCTACACCTTC.